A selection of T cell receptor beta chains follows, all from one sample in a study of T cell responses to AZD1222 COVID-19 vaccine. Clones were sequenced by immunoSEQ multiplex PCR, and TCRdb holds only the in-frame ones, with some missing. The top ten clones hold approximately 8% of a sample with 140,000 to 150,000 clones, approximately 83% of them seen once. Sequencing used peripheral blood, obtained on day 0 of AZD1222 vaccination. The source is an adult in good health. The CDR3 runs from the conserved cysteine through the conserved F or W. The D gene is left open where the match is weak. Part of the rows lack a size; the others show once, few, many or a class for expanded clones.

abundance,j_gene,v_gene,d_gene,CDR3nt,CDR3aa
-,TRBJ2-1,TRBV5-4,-,TGTGCCAGCAGCTTTACCCCCTACAATGAGCAGTTCTTC,CASSFTPYNEQFF
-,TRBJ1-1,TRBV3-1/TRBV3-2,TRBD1,TGTGCCAGCAGGGCCACGCACCAGACAGGGGGGATCCTTGTCACTGAAGCTTTCTTT,CASRATHQTGGILVTEAFF
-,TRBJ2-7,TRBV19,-,TGTGCCAGTAGTCCCTCCGCCTCTGGCTCCTACGAGCAGTACTTC,CASSPSASGSYEQYF
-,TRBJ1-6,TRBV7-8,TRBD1,TGTGCCAGCAGCCCGGGACAGGGGGCTTCACCCCTCCACTTT,CASSPGQGASPLHF
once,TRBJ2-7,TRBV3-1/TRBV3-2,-,TGTGCCAAAATAGAGGGGAACGAGCAGTACTTC,CAKIEGNEQYF
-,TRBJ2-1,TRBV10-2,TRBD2,TGCGCCAGCCGGCTAGCGGGATTAAGCAATGAGCAGTTCTTC,CASRLAGLSNEQFF
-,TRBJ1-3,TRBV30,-,TGTGCCTGGAGTGTCCCCGGAAACACCATATATTTT,CAWSVPGNTIYF
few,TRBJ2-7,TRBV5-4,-,TGTGCCAGCAGCGCTGGACAGTACGAGCAGTACTTC,CASSAGQYEQYF
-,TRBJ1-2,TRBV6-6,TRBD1,TGTGCCAGCAGTTACGGATCCGGGACAGCTGGCTACACCTTC,CASSYGSGTAGYTF
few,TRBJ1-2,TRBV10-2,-,TGCGCCAGCAGTGAGGCAGGGACCTATGGCTACACCTTC,CASSEAGTYGYTF
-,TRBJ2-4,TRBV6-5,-,TGTGCCAGCAAGGGCATAGCCAAAAACATTCAGTACTTC,CASKGIAKNIQYF
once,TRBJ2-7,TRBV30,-,TGTGCCTGGAGCCGGGTCACCTACGAGCAGTACTTC,CAWSRVTYEQYF
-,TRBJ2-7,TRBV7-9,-,TGTGCCAGCGCATGGGGTACCCACGAGCAGTACTTC,CASAWGTHEQYF
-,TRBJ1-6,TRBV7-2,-,TGTGCCAGCAGCTTAGCGCAGAATTCACCCCTCCACTTT,CASSLAQNSPLHF
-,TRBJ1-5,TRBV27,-,TGTGCCAGCAGTTCCTGGGTCAATCAGCCCCAGCATTTT,CASSSWVNQPQHF
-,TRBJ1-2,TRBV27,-,TGTGCCAGCAGTCGGACCGACCTCTATGGCTACACCTTC,CASSRTDLYGYTF
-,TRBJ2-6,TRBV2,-,TGTGCCAGCAGTGTGGGAGCCGTAAGCTCTGGGGCCAACGTCCTGACTTTC,CASSVGAVSSGANVLTF
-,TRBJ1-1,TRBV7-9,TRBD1,TGTGCCAGCAGCCAGGGACAGGCAGCTATGGGGTTT,CASSQGQAAMGF
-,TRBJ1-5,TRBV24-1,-,TGTGCCACCAGCGGGACGGACCACGGATATAGCAATCAGCCCCAGCATTTT,CATSGTDHGYSNQPQHF
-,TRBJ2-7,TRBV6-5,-,TGTGCCAGCAGTTACTCGATCAGGGCCCTCTACGAGCAGTACTTC,CASSYSIRALYEQYF
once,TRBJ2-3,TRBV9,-,TGTGCCAGCAGCGTCACAGGTAGCACAGATACGCAGTATTTT,CASSVTGSTDTQYF
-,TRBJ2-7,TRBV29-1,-,TGCAGCGTTGTTTTTGATGGAACGTCACTCGAGCAGTACTTC,CSVVFDGTSLEQYF
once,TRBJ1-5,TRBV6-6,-,TGTGCCAGCAGTTACACACGGGACACTAATCAGCCCCAGCATTTT,CASSYTRDTNQPQHF
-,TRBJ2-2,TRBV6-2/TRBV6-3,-,TGTGCCAGCAGTTCTTGGAAGGGGGCCGGGGAGCTGTTTTTT,CASSSWKGAGELFF
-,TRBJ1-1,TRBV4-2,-,TGTGCCAGCAGCCAGTCCGACACCAACACTGAAGCTTTCTTT,CASSQSDTNTEAFF
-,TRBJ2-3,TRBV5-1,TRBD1,TGCGCCAGCAGCTCCGACGGGACAGGGGGCTTCCGCACAGATACGCAGTATTTT,CASSSDGTGGFRTDTQYF
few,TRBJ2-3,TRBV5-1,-,TGCGCCAGCAGGACCAGGTCGTCGGGCACAGATACGCAGTATTTT,CASRTRSSGTDTQYF
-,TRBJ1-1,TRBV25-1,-,TGTGCCAGCAGTGGAACTAGCCAGGGAACAACTGAAGCTTTCTTT,CASSGTSQGTTEAFF
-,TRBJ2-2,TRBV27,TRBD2,TGTGCCAGCAGTCGACTAGCGGGGGGCACCGGGGAGCTGTTTTTT,CASSRLAGGTGELFF
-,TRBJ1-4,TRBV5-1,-,TGCGCCAGCAGCTTGTACACAGGGAATAATGAAAAACTGTTTTTT,CASSLYTGNNEKLFF
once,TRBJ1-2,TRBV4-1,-,TGCGCCAGCAGCCAAGATGCTGAAGGCTATGCCTATGGCTACACCTTC,CASSQDAEGYAYGYTF
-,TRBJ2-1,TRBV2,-,TGTGCCAGCAGGCGGATGGTCTACAATGAGCAGTTCTTC,CASRRMVYNEQFF
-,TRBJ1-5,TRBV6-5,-,TGTGCCAGCAGCCCAGGACAAATTGATCAGCCCCAGCATTTT,CASSPGQIDQPQHF
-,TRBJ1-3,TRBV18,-,TGTGCCAGCTCACCACCGGCGGCAGGAAACACCATATATTTT,CASSPPAAGNTIYF
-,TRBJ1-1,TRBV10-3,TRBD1,TGTGCCATCAGGGGACAGGGGAACACTGAAGCTTTCTTT,CAIRGQGNTEAFF
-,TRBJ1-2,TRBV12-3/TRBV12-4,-,TGTGCCAGTACAGGGACAACCTTCTATGGCTACACCTTC,CASTGTTFYGYTF
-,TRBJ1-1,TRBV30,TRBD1,TGTGCCTGGAGTGCAGGGGGATCTTGGGAAGCTTTCTTT,CAWSAGGSWEAFF
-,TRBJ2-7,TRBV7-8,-,TGTGCCAGCAGCCCAGCCGCGGGTACGTATGAGCAGTACTTC,CASSPAAGTYEQYF
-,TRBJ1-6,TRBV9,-,TGTGCCAGCACCCGCAGACTTTCCGGAGGTTCACCCCTCCACTTT,CASTRRLSGGSPLHF
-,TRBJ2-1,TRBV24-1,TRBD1,TGTGCCACCAGGGCAGGACAGGGGTACAATGAGCAGTTCTTC,CATRAGQGYNEQFF
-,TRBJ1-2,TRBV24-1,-,TGTGCCACCAGTGCCCAGTTGGGGGGCGGCTACACCTTC,CATSAQLGGGYTF